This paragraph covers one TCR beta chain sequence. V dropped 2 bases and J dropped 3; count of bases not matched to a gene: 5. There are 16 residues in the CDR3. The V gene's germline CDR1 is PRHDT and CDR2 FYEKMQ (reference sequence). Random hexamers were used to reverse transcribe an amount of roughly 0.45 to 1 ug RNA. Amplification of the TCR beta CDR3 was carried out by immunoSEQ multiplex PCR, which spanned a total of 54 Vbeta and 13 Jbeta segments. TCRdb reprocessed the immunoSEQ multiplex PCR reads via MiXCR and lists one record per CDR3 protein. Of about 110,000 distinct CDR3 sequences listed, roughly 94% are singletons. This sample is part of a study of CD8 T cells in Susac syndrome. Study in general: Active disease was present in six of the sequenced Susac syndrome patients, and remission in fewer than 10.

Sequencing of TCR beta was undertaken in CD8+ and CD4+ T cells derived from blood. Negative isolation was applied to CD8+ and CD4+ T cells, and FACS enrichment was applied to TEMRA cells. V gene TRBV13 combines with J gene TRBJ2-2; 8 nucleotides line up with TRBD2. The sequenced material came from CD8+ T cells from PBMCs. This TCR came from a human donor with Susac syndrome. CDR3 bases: TGTGCCAGCAGCTTAAATAGCGGGGAGTACACCGGGGAGCTGTTTTTT. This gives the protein CASSLNSGEYTGELFF. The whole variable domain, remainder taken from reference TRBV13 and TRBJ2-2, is AAGVIQSPRHLIKEKRETATLKCYPIPRHDTVYWYQQGPGQDPQFLISFYEKMQSDKGSIPDRFSAQQFSDYHSELNMSSLELGDSALYFCASSLNSGEYTGELFFGEGSRLTVL.